Below are 19 T cell receptor beta chains sequenced from a single sample in a study of T cells in Graves' hyperthyroidism and ophthalmopathy. Amplified regions were TCR beta CDR3 sequences from RNA transcripts. HTBI primers were used for first-round RT-PCR of the TCR CDR3. TCRdb fed the multiplex PCR reads into MiXCR, producing one record per CDR3 protein. Of 380,000 or so distinct CDR3 sequences listed, over 15% are singletons. Sample: blood. The receptors originated from a woman younger than 35 with Graves' hyperthyroidism.

The chain links TRBV5-1 to TRBJ1-2, with 11 bases fitting TRBD1. Germline loops: CDR1 SGHRS, CDR2 YFSETQ. With V trimmed by 0 bases and J by 8 bases, 9 bases remained unmatched. The CDR3 has 16 amino acids. CDR3 sequence: CASSLDGQGAIEGYTF. The CDR3 DNA sequence: TGCGCCAGCAGCTTGGATGGACAGGGGGCGATAGAAGGCTACACCTTC.

This clonotype was observed a handful of times. This is likely a read error, given that the CDR3 carries no conserved phenylalanine or tryptophan at its end. The chain couples TRBV12-3 or TRBV12-4 to TRBJ2-2; D ambiguous. Trimming shortened V by 8 bases and J by 7 bases, and 11 bases separated the two germline ends. The CDR3 contains 12 residues. DNA of the CDR3: TGTGCCAGCTCCTTTGTAATCGGGGAGCTGTTTTTG. Its protein product is CASSFVIGELFL.

This clonotype was counted many times. The rearrangement uses TRBV20-1 and TRBJ1-1; 7 bases are a match to TRBD1. The CDR3 runs to 14 residues. The junction had 4 bases not matched to a gene; V was cut back by 3 bases and J by 0 bases. Germline V gene data show CDR1 as DFQATT and CDR2 as SNEGSKA (reference sequence). The CDR3 coding sequence is TGCAGTGCTAGGCCAGGGGGGATGAACACTGAAGCTTTCTTT. Protein: CSARPGGMNTEAFF.

This clonotype was counted ten times or more. The chain combines TRBV30 with TRBJ1-5, with D tentatively TRBD1 (5 bases). V lost 2 bases and J lost 7, with 18 bases in between. The CDR3 consists of 15 residues. Germline values: CDR1 GTSNPN, CDR2 SVGIG (reference sequence). In nucleotides, the CDR3 is TGTGCCTGGAGTTCAAAATCGGGACTCCGGCAGCCCCAGCATTTT. Its translation is CAWSSKSGLRQPQHF.

The chain couples TRBV6-2 or TRBV6-3 to TRBJ1-2; perhaps TRBD1 as D (6 bases). The V end lost 7 bases, the J end lost 2 bases, and 8 bases lay between the germline ends. The germline V gene has CDR1 MNHEY and CDR2 SVGEGT. The CDR3 loop spans 12 amino acids. As DNA, the CDR3 is TGTGCCAGCACGCAGGGGAACTATGGCTACACCTTC. Translating it yields CASTQGNYGYTF.

This clonotype was seen repeatedly, ten times or more. This rearrangement joins TRBV20-1 to TRBJ2-2; D unresolved. The germline gives CDR1 DFQATT, CDR2 SNEGSKA (reference sequence). V was pared by 3 bases and J by 0 bases, with 11 bases between. The CDR3 has 15 residues. The DNA of the CDR3 is TGCAGTGCTAGGGCCACGGTGACGAACACCGGGGAGCTGTTTTTT. It translates to CSARATVTNTGELFF.

V usage is TRBV5-1 and J usage is TRBJ2-5, with TRBD1 identical over 8 bases. CDR1 is SGHRS, CDR2 YFSETQ, per germline. The CDR3 spans 14 residues. Trimming cost V 4 bases and J 1 base; bases outside gene matches: 3. Here the CDR3 reads CASSIGQGQETQYF. For the CDR3, the DNA is TGCGCCAGCAGCATCGGACAGGGCCAAGAGACCCAGTACTTC.

The V gene is TRBV28, the J gene TRBJ2-1; a possible D gene is TRBD2 (5 bases). The CDR3 covers 12 residues. Trimming cost V 5 bases and J 8 bases, with 10 bases left between them. CDR1 and CDR2 (germline): MDHEN, SYDVKM. CDR3 amino acids: CASSELDHEQFF. The CDR3 bases are TGTGCCAGCAGTGAACTAGACCATGAGCAGTTCTTC.

This clonotype has a count of ten or more. V and J are TRBV5-1 and TRBJ2-2; the D is unclear. CDR3 size: 14 residues. In germline, CDR1 is SGHRS, CDR2 YFSETQ. V was trimmed by 0 bases and J by 3 bases, leaving 6 bases between them. This chain's CDR3 is CASSLALYTGELFF. The CDR3 DNA reads TGCGCCAGCAGCTTGGCACTCTACACCGGGGAGCTGTTTTTT.

This chain joins TRBV6-4 and TRBJ2-1; 12 bases map to TRBD1. The CDR3 runs 14 residues. In germline, CDR1 is MRHNA, CDR2 SNTAGT. With 2 bases clipped from V and 8 bases from J, the junction kept 1 base outside the gene matches. This CDR3 reads CASSDGTGGDEQFF. In DNA form, the CDR3 reads TGTGCCAGCAGTGACGGGACAGGGGGCGATGAGCAGTTCTTC.

The J gene is TRBJ1-1, the V gene TRBV6-1; D perhaps matches TRBD1 (6 bases). The CDR3 runs to 16 residues. Trimming left V 6 bases short and J 8 bases short, with 25 bases between. Germline V gene sequence: CDR1 MNHNS, CDR2 SASEGT. The CDR3 protein is CASRGGSSPLKAEAFF. CDR3 nucleotides: TGTGCCAGCAGAGGGGGGTCCTCGCCCCTAAAAGCGGAAGCTTTCTTT.

Regarding this clonotype: A much larger clonotype is one base distant, so this may be a read error. Likely a read error: the CDR3 ends without its conserved phenylalanine or tryptophan. The chain carries TRBV28 and TRBJ2-7; no clear D. V was trimmed by 7 bases and J by 9 bases, leaving 16 bases between them. The V gene's germline CDR1 is MDHEN and CDR2 SYDVKM. The CDR3 runs 12 residues. The CDR3 DNA sequence: TGTGCCAGCACCGTGGGTGGGTTTGGGCAGTACTGC. It encodes CASTVGGFGQYC.

This clonotype came up many times. The rearrangement joins TRBV2 to TRBJ1-1; D is ambiguous. The CDR3 consists of 15 residues. Trimming cost V 7 bases and J 1 base, with 16 bases left between them. CDR1 and CDR2 (germline): SNHLY, FYNNEI. As DNA, the CDR3 is TGTGCCAGCACCCGGGGTGGAGGGAGGAACACTGAAGCTTTCTTT. It translates to CASTRGGGRNTEAFF.

In its sample, this clonotype was seen many times. This chain uses TRBV12-3 or TRBV12-4 with TRBJ2-5, with 8 bases identical to TRBD2. V dropped 3 bases and J dropped 5; count of bases not matched to a gene: 8. CDR3 length equals 15 residues. In nucleotides, the CDR3 is TGTGCCAGCAGTTTCACGGGGGGGGTTCTCGAGACCCAGTACTTC. This gives the protein CASSFTGGVLETQYF.

This clonotype was counted ten times or more. The chain links TRBV20-1 to TRBJ2-2; tentatively, D is TRBD1 (5 bases). CDR3 length equals 15 residues. Germline V gives CDR1 DFQATT, CDR2 SNEGSKA (reference sequence). The V end was cut by 5 bases, the J end by 0 bases, with 13 bases between. This CDR3 reads CSASDRNPNTGELFF. In DNA, the CDR3 is TGCAGTGCTTCCGACAGAAACCCGAACACCGGGGAGCTGTTTTTT.

This clonotype occurred many times. The chain links TRBV5-1 to TRBJ2-5; TRBD1 matches at 8 bases. Unmatched junction bases numbered 8, after V lost 2 bases and J lost 2 bases. The length of the CDR3 is 16 residues. CDR1 and CDR2 from the germline V gene are SGHRS and YFSETQ. This CDR3 reads CASSFGTGGPQETQYF. DNA for the CDR3: TGCGCCAGCAGCTTCGGGACAGGCGGTCCACAAGAGACCCAGTACTTC.

At least ten counts were recorded for this clonotype. This chain uses TRBV20-1 with TRBJ2-2, with TRBD1 identical over 7 bases. This CDR3 contains 14 residues. Germline CDR1 and CDR2: DFQATT and SNEGSKA (reference sequence). V dropped 1 base and J dropped 1; count of bases not matched to a gene: 0. The CDR3 region has the DNA TGCAGTGCTAGAGGGACAGGGAACACCGGGGAGCTGTTTTTT. Protein sequence: CSARGTGNTGELFF.

The rearrangement links TRBV20-1 to TRBJ2-7, with D perhaps matching TRBD1 (6 bases). This CDR3 contains 13 residues. Per germline, CDR1 DFQATT and CDR2 SNEGSKA (reference sequence). Trimming cost V 2 bases and J 2 bases, with 10 bases left between them. The CDR3 DNA reads TGCAGTGCTAGATGGCAGGGGACCTACGAGCAGTACTTC. This gives the protein CSARWQGTYEQYF.

This clonotype was recorded many times. The V call is TRBV30, the J call TRBJ2-3; possibly TRBD1 or TRBD2 for D (5 bases each). From germline, CDR1 is GTSNPN and CDR2 SVGIG (reference sequence). This CDR3 has 17 amino acids. The V gene lost 5 bases and the J gene lost 0 bases, with 21 bases spanning the gap. CDR3 DNA: TGTGCCTGGTACCTCTTCCCCGGGACGGAAAGCACAGATACGCAGTATTTT. Its protein product is CAWYLFPGTESTDTQYF. The whole variable domain, remainder taken from reference TRBV30 and TRBJ2-3, is SQTIHQWPATLVQPVGSPLSLECTVEGTSNPNLYWYRQAAGRGLQLLFYSVGIGQISSEVPQNLSASRPQDRQFILSSKKLLLSDSGFYLCAWYLFPGTESTDTQYFGPGTRLTVL.